This TCR beta chain was sequenced for a study of shared clonotypes between healthy human individuals. The assay was immunoSEQ multiplex PCR, and TCRdb's table has in-frame clones only and misses some. The data show about 2.1 million clones, with around 93% seen just once and around 1.7% held by the top ten. Germline V gene data show CDR1 as SGDLS and CDR2 as YYNGEE. The V and J ends lost 4 bases and 9 bases respectively, with 14 bases between them. This CDR3 comprises 13 residues. Terminally differentiated effector memory CD45RA+ cells were excluded by CCR7 positive selection of CD45RO-negative cells.

This TCR came from a man aged 18 to 30 in good health. Some clones in this sample may be carry-over from other donors' samples. The chain combines TRBV9 with TRBJ2-1; D may be TRBD2 (6 bases). The sample was naive CD8+ T cells from PBMCs. In DNA, the CDR3 is TGTGCCAGCAGCCCCTACCTAGCGTCTGAGCAGTTCTTC. Protein sequence: CASSPYLASEQFF.